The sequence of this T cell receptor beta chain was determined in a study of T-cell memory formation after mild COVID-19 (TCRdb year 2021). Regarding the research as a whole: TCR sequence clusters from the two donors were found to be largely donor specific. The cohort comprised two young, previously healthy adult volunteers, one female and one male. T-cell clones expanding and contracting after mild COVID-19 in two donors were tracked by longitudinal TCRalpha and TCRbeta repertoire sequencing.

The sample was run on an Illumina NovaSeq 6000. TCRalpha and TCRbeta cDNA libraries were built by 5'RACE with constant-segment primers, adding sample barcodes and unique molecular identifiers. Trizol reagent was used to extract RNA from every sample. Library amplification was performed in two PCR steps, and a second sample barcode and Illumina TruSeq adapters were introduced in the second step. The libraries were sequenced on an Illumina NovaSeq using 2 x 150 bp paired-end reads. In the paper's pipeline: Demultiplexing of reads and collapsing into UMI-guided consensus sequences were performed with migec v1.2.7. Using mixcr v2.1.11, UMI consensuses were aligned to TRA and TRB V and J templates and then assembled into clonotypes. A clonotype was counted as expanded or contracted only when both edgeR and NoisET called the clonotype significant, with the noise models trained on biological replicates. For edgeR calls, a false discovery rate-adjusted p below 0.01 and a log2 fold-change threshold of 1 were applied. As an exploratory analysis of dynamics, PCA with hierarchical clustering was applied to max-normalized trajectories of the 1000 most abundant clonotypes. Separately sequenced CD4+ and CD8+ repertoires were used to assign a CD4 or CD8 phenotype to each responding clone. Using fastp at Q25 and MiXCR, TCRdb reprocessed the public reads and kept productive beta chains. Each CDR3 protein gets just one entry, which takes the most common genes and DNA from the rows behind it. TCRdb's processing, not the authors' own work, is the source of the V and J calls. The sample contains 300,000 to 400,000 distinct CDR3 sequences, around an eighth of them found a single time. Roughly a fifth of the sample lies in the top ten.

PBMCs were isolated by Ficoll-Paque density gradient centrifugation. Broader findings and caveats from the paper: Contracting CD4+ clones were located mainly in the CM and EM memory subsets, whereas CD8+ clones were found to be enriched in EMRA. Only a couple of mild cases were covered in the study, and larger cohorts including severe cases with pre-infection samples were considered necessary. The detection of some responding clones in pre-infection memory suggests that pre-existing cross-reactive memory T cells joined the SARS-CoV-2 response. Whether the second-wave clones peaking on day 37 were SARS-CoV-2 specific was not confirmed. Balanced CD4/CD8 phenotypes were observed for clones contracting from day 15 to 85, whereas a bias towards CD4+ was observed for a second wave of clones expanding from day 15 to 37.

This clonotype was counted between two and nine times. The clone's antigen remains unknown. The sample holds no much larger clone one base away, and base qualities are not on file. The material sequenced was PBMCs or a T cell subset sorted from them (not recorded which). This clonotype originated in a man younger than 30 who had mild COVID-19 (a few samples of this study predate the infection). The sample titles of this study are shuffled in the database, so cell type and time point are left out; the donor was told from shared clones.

The CDR3 is CASSFDEETQYF. The sequenced DNA: TGTGCCAGCAGCTTCGATGAAGAGACCCAGTACTTC. Recombination joined TRBV7-9 with TRBJ2-5; confidence is insufficient to name the D gene. V gives up 3 bases and J gives up 3 bases, and the segment between their germline ends measures 5 bases. As encoded in the germline V gene (reference sequence), CDR1 is SEHNR while CDR2 is FQNEAQ. Reading from cysteine to phenylalanine, the CDR3 counts 12 amino acids. Only the CDR3 DNA stays, 36 bases, in frame from base 1.